Listed here are 18 T cell receptor beta chains from one sample, sequenced in a study of beta chain features in type 1 diabetes. Reverse transcribing all isolated RNA meant expressed TCRB transcripts were sequenced. The protocol was immunoSEQ multiplex PCR, while the TCRdb copy is restricted to in-frame clones and leaves out a portion. Here the sample spans 200,000 to 250,000 clones, approximately 10% being singletons. The specimen sequenced was central memory CD4+ T cells from blood. These receptors were collected from a man in his late teens or twenties in good health.

This clone has a handful of counts. The chain combines TRBV15 with TRBJ1-5; 7 positions match TRBD1. CDR3 length equals 13 residues. V lost 5 bases to trimming and J lost 6 bases; unmatched junction nucleotides: 4. Germline loops: CDR1 LNHNV, CDR2 YYDKDF (reference sequence). The CDR3 DNA is TGTGCCACCAGCGTAACAGGGGTTCAGCCCCAGCATTTT. Its translation: CATSVTGVQPQHF.

With respect to this clone: The junction and the germline gene differ at one end; a read error may be behind it. This sample also contains other DNA sequences that code for the same CDR3. The V call is TRBV5-1, the J call TRBJ2-7; the D gene is possibly TRBD1 (5 bases). CDR1 is SGHRS, CDR2 YFSETQ, per germline. The CDR3 sequence is 13 residues long. For the CDR3, the DNA is TGTGCCAGCAGCTCCACAGGTCGCTACGAGCAGTACTTC. Translating gives CASSSTGRYEQYF.

This chain links TRBV30 with TRBJ1-2, with D unresolved. The CDR3 has 10 residues. Trimming took 7 bases from V and 2 from J, leaving 5 bases between them. The germline V gene has CDR1 GTSNPN and CDR2 SVGIG (reference sequence). CDR3 in amino acids: CASKNYGYTF. The CDR3 nucleotides are TGTGCCTCAAAGAACTATGGCTACACCTTC.

This clone was detected a few times. The chain links TRBV20-1 to TRBJ2-5, with D maybe TRBD2 (5 bases). V lost 3 bases and J 5 bases, leaving 7 bases between the germline ends. This CDR3 is built from 11 residues. Germline assignment: CDR1 DFQATT and CDR2 SNEGSKA (reference sequence). This chain's CDR3 is CSASQRETQYF. CDR3 in DNA: TGCAGTGCTAGTCAGCGGGAGACCCAGTACTTC.

This clone showed up just a few times. The chain has TRBV5-6 and TRBJ2-7; possible D gene TRBD2, 7 bases. The CDR3 covers 14 residues. Per the germline V gene, CDR1 is SGHDT and CDR2 is YYEEEE. V lost 4 bases, J lost 5 bases, and 16 bases lay in between. CDR3 coding DNA: TGTGCCAGCAGCAGAGGGGGGAGGGCCCACGAGCAGTACTTC. Translation gives CASSRGGRAHEQYF.

The chain employs TRBV10-3 and TRBJ2-1, with 15 nucleotides matching TRBD2. Germline CDR1 is ENHRY and CDR2 is SYGVKD. The CDR3 has 16 amino acids. The trim removed 10 bases at V and 7 bases at J, leaving 11 bases unmatched. The CDR3 here is CASSLMGLAGGNEQFF. The CDR3 nucleotides read TGTGCCAGCAGCCTCATGGGACTAGCGGGAGGAAATGAGCAGTTCTTC.

This clone was observed at least ten times. The chain links TRBV7-2 to TRBJ2-7, with D possibly matching TRBD2 (7 bases). V was cut by 5 bases and J by 3 bases, with 14 bases left in between. The CDR3 has 14 amino acids. Germline V gene lookup returns CDR1 SGHTA and CDR2 FQGNSA. The CDR3 here is CASSQGTNLYEQYF. In nucleotides, the CDR3 is TGTGCCAGCAGCCAGGGGACTAACCTCTACGAGCAGTACTTC. The complete variable domain, with remaining parts taken from reference TRBV7-2 and TRBJ2-7, reads GAGVSQSPSNKVTEKGKDVELRCDPISGHTALYWYRQSLGQGLEFLIYFQGNSAPDKSGLPSDRFSAERTGGSVSTLTIQRTQQEDSAVYLCASSQGTNLYEQYFGPGTRLTVT.

This clone was counted between two and nine times. V gene TRBV30 combines with J gene TRBJ2-7; D gene uncertain. Germline CDR1 is GTSNPN and CDR2 is SVGIG (reference sequence). Trimming removed 2 bases at V and 4 bases at J, with 12 bases between. The CDR3 runs 13 residues. CDR3 amino acids: CAWSSGKGYEQYF. CDR3 nucleotide sequence: TGTGCCTGGAGTAGTGGCAAAGGATACGAGCAGTACTTC.

This clone appeared many times. The chain links TRBV15 to TRBJ2-3, with D possibly being TRBD1 (5 bases). The CDR3 extends over 17 amino acids. V gave up 0 bases and J gave up 2 bases, with 15 bases separating them. Per the germline V gene, CDR1 is LNHNV and CDR2 is YYDKDF (reference sequence). CDR3: CATSREGLGLSTDTQYF. DNA for the CDR3: TGTGCCACCAGCAGAGAGGGGCTAGGGCTCTCCACAGATACGCAGTATTTT.

This clone was seen a handful of times. This chain joins TRBV7-2 and TRBJ2-5; D ambiguous. Per the germline V gene, CDR1 is SGHTA and CDR2 is FQGNSA. Trimming left V 5 bases short and J 4 bases short, with 11 bases between. This CDR3 is 13 amino acids long. CDR3 nucleotide sequence: TGTGCCAGCAGCCCGTCCGGTAGAGAGACCCAGTACTTC. This encodes CASSPSGRETQYF.

This clone was seen a handful of times. The chain has TRBV6-5 and TRBJ2-6; D unresolved. V lost 0 bases, J lost 0 bases, and 6 bases lay in between. This CDR3 is built from 16 residues. Germline CDR1 and CDR2: MNHEY and SVGAGI. The CDR3 DNA reads TGTGCCAGCAGTTACTCGCGGAGCTCTGGGGCCAACGTCCTGACTTTC. Translating gives CASSYSRSSGANVLTF.

This clone was counted between two and nine times. The same CDR3 also results from other DNA sequences found in this sample. V usage is TRBV27 and J usage is TRBJ2-7; D is possibly TRBD1 (5 bases). CDR3 length: 16 residues. V was pared by 1 base and J by 4 bases, with 17 bases between. Germline loops: CDR1 MNHEY, CDR2 SMNVEV (reference sequence). The CDR3 coding sequence is TGTGCCAGCAGTTTATATCCCGGTGGGGCTCCTTACGAGCAGTACTTC. It encodes CASSLYPGGAPYEQYF.

This clone has at least ten counts. V usage is TRBV4-3 and J usage is TRBJ2-3, with D possibly being TRBD2 (6 bases). This CDR3 is 13 amino acids long. Germline CDR1 LGHNA, CDR2 YSLEER. The V end lost 4 bases, the J end lost 8 bases, and 13 bases lay between the germline ends. The CDR3 coding sequence is TGCGCCAGCAGCCTGGGGGGACGTGGTACGCAGTATTTT. Encoded protein: CASSLGGRGTQYF.

This clone was recorded a few times. The rearrangement uses TRBV7-9 and TRBJ2-1, with 8 bases aligning to TRBD2. The CDR3 length is 14 residues. V lost 2 bases to trimming and J lost 4 bases; unmatched junction nucleotides: 1. The V gene's germline CDR1 is SEHNR and CDR2 FQNEAQ (reference sequence). CDR3 sequence reads: CASSLSGGYNEQFF. Here the CDR3 DNA reads TGTGCCAGCAGCTTATCGGGGGGGTACAATGAGCAGTTCTTC.

The chain links TRBV7-2 to TRBJ2-3; the match to TRBD2 covers 8 bases. Germline CDR1 and CDR2: SGHTA and FQGNSA. This CDR3 has 15 amino acids. The J segment lost 2 bases and the V segment lost 4 bases, leaving 5 bases of the junction unmatched. CDR3 amino acids: CASSWVAGFTDTQYF. The DNA of the CDR3 is TGTGCCAGCAGCTGGGTAGCGGGATTCACAGATACGCAGTATTTT.

As to this clone: A junction end diverges from the germline sequence, so it may reflect a read error. Other DNA sequences within the sample encode an identical CDR3. The gene calls are TRBV25-1 and TRBJ2-7; D remains ambiguous. Germline CDR1 MGHDK, CDR2 SYGVNS. CDR3 length: 15 residues. The CDR3 DNA reads TGTGCTAGCAGCGAGACGCTCGCAGGTACAAGCGAGCAGTACTTC. Its translation: CASSETLAGTSEQYF.

The rearrangement joins TRBV11-2 to TRBJ2-1, with 7 positions matching TRBD1. In germline, CDR1 is SGHAT, CDR2 FQNNGV. The CDR3 extends over 15 amino acids. The V and J ends lost 1 base and 3 bases, in that order; junction bases with no gene match: 3. As DNA, the CDR3 is TGTGCCAGCAGCTTAGGACAGGGAGACTACAATGAGCAGTTCTTC. This translates into CASSLGQGDYNEQFF. Full variable domain (outside the CDR3, taken from reference TRBV11-2 and TRBJ2-1): EAGVAQSPRYKIIEKRQSVAFWCNPISGHATLYWYQQILGQGPKLLIQFQNNGVVDDSQLPKDRFSAERLKGVDSTLKIQPAKLEDSAVYLCASSLGQGDYNEQFFGPGTRLTVL.

V is TRBV7-2 and J is TRBJ2-3, with D tentatively TRBD2 (5 bases). From germline, CDR1 is SGHTA and CDR2 FQGNSA. V gave up 4 bases and J gave up 2 bases, with 22 bases separating them. The CDR3 has 18 residues. CDR3: CASSSRSIMEVFTDTQYF. The DNA for the CDR3 is TGTGCCAGCAGCTCGAGGTCCATTATGGAGGTATTCACAGATACGCAGTATTTT.